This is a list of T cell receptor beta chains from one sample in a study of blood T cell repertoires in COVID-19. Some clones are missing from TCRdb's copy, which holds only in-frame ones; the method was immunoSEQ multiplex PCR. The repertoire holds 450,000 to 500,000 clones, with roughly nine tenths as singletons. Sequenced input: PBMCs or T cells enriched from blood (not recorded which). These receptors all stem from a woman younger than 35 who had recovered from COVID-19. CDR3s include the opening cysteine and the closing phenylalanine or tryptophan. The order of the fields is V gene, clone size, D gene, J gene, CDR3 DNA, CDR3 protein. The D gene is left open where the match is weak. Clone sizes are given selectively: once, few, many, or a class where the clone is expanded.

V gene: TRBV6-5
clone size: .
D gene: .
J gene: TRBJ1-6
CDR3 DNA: TGTGCCAGCAGGCTAGGACTTGGCTCACCCCTCCACTTT
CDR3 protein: CASRLGLGSPLHF

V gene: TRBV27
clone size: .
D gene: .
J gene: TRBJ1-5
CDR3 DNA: TGTGCCAGCAATGACGCAGGGAGGATGGGGCAGCCCCAGCATTTT
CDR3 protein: CASNDAGRMGQPQHF

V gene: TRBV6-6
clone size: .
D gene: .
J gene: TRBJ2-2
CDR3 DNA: TGTGCCAGCAGCTTCGTATCCGCTTTGGGGGTCCTCCAGGGGCAAAGATGGACCGGGGAGCTGTTTTTT
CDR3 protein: CASSFVSALGVLQGQRWTGELFF

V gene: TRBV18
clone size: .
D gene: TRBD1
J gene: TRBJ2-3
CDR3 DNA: TGTGCCAGCTCCCCCGGGACAGGGGGCGCGAGGGATACGCAGTATTTT
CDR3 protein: CASSPGTGGARDTQYF

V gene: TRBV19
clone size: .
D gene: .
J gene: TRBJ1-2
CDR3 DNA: TGTGCCAGTAGTATAGGGGCAGGGGCCTATGGCTACACCTTC
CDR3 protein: CASSIGAGAYGYTF

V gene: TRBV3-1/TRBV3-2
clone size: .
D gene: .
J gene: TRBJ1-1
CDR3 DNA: TGTGCCAGCAGCCACACTCAGGTACCTCACACTGAAGCTTTCTTT
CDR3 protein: CASSHTQVPHTEAFF

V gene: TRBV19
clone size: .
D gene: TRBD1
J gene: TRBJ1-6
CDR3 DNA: TGTGCCAGTAGTATAGGGGGCCGGGACAGCCTCCACTTT
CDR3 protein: CASSIGGRDSLHF

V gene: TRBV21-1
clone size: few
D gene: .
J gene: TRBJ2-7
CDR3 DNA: TGTGCCAGCAGCAAAGCAGCGGGGGGGACAGGGAAGAAGTACTTC
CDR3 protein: CASSKAAGGTGKKYF

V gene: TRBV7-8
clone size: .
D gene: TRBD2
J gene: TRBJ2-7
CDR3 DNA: TGTGCCAGCAGCCGGGGGGTAGCGGGAGGCTACGAGCAGTACTTC
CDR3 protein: CASSRGVAGGYEQYF

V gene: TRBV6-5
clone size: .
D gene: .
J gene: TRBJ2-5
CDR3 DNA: TGTGCCAGCAGTTACCAGCGGACTTACCAAGAGACCCAGTACTTC
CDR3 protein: CASSYQRTYQETQYF

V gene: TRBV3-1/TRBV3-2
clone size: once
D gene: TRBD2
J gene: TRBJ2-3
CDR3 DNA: TGTGCCAGCAGCCAGGGACTAGCGGGGTACTCCCCCCTTCGGTATTTT
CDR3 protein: CASSQGLAGYSPLRYF

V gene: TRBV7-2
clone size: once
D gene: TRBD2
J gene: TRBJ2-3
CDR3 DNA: TGTGCCAGCAGCCCCCAGAGCGGGGGTGTCACAGATACGCAGTATTTT
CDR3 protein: CASSPQSGGVTDTQYF

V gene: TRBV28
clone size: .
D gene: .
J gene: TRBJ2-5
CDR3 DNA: TGTGCCAGCAGTTTGAGGCCCCTTGCGGAGACCCAGTACTTC
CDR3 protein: CASSLRPLAETQYF

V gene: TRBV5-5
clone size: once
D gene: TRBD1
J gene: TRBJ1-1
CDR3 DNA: TGTGCCAGCAGCGAAGAACCAGGGGGGTGGACTGAAGCTTTCTTT
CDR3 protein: CASSEEPGGWTEAFF

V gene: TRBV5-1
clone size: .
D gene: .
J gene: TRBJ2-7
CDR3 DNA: TGCGCCAGCAGCTCGCCCGGGAGCTCCTACGAGCAGTACTTC
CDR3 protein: CASSSPGSSYEQYF

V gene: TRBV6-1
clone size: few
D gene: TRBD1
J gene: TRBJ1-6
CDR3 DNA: TGTGCCAGCAGTGAAACCGGGACAGAGAATTCACCCCTCCACTTT
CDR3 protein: CASSETGTENSPLHF

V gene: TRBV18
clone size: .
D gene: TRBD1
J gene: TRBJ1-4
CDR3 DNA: TGTGCCAGCTCACCAGAGACAGGGGAAAACGAAAAACTGTTTTTT
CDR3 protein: CASSPETGENEKLFF

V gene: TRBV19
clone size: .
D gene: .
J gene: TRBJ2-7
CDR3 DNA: TGTGCCAGTAGTCTATCCTGGACAGTCTCCTACGAGCAGTACTTC
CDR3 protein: CASSLSWTVSYEQYF

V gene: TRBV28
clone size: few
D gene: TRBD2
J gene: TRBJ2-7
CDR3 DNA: TGTGCCAGCGGTGTAGCGGGGGACTCCTACGAGCAGTACTTC
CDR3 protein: CASGVAGDSYEQYF

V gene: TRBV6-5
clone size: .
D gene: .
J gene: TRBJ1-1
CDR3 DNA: TGTGCCAGCAGTTCCCCAGGGGATAGGACTGAAGCTTTCTTT
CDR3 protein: CASSSPGDRTEAFF

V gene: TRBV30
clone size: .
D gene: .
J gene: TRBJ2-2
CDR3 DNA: TGTGCCTGGAGTAACCTATACCCGAACACCGGGGAGCTGTTTTTT
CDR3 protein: CAWSNLYPNTGELFF

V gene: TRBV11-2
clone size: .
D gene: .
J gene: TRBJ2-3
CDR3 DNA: TGTGCCAGCAGCCTCCGCACAGATACGCAGTATTTT
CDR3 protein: CASSLRTDTQYF

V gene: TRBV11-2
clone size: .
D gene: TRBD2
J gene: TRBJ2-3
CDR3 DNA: TGTGCCAGCGGAAGGAGCGGGGGGGCCGGAGCAGATACGCAGTATTTT
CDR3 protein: CASGRSGGAGADTQYF

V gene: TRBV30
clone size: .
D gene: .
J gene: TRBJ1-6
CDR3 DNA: TGTGCCTGGAGTGTACGAGTGTCAGGGTTAGATAATTCACCCCTCCACTTT
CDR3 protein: CAWSVRVSGLDNSPLHF

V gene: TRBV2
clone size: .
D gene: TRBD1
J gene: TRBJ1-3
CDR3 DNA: TGTGCCAGCAGCGTAAAGACAGGGGGAGGAAACACCATATATTTT
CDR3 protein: CASSVKTGGGNTIYF

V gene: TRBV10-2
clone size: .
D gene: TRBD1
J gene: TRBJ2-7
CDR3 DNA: TGCGCCAGTCGGGACAGGGGAATAGACGAGCAGTACTTC
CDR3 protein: CASRDRGIDEQYF

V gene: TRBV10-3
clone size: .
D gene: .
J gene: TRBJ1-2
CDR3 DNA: TGTGCCATCAGTGATGGATTCGGGGTTGGCTACACCTTC
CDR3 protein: CAISDGFGVGYTF

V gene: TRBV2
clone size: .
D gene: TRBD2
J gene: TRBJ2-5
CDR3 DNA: TGTGCCAGCAGTGAGGCTAGCGGGGCCGAGACCCAGTACTTC
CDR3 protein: CASSEASGAETQYF

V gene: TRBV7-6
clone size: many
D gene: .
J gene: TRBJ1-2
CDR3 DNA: TGTGCCAGCAGCTTATCGGTGGGCGCTGAGGGCTACACCTTC
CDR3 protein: CASSLSVGAEGYTF

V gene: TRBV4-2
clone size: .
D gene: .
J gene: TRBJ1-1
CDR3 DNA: TGTGCCAGCAGCCAACATGGGGGCTGGAACACTGAAGCTTTCTTT
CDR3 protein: CASSQHGGWNTEAFF

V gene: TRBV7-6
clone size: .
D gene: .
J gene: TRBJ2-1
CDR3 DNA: TGTGCCAGCAGCTTAAATCCCAACGCCGGTTCCAATGAGCAGTTCTTC
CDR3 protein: CASSLNPNAGSNEQFF

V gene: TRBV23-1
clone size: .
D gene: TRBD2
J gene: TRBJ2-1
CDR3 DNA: TGCGCCAGCAGTCAATCGCCGATAGCGGGGGCTGATCTTTGGAATGAGCAGTTCTTC
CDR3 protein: CASSQSPIAGADLWNEQFF

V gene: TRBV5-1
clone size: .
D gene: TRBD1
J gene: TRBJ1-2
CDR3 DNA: TGCGCCAGCAGCGCTGACAGGGGTCATGATGGCTACACCTTC
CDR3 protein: CASSADRGHDGYTF

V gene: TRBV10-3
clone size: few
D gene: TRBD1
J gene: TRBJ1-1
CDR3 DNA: TGTGCCACCTTCCCCTTTTGGACAGGGTCTAACACTGAAGCTTTCTTT
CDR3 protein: CATFPFWTGSNTEAFF

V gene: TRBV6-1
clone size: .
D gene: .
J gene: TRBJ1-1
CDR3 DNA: TGTGCCAGCAGTGACCGCGCCTCCTCGGTCTTT
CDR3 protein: CASSDRASSVF

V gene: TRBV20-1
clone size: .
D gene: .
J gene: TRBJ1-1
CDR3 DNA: TGCAGTGCTTCGGGGAACACTGAAGCTTTCTTT
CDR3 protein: CSASGNTEAFF

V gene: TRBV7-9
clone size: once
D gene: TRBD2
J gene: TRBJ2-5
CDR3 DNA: TGTGCCAGCAGCTCGACTAGCGGGGAAGAGACCCAGTACTTC
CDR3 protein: CASSSTSGEETQYF

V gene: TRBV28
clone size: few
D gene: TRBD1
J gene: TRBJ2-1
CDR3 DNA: TGTGCCAGCAGTTTCTCCTTTCGGGACAGGGCCTTGGGCGATGAGCAGTTCTTC
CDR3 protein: CASSFSFRDRALGDEQFF